This record concerns one T cell receptor beta chain sequence. Its antigen is as yet unknown. The CDR3 is 16 amino acids. Trimming took off 0 bases at V and 1 base at J, with 9 bases between the two ends. Germline V gives CDR1 LGHNA, CDR2 YNFKEQ. Measured with immunoSEQ multiplex PCR; TCRdb has only the in-frame clones, and not every one. This sample has some 30,000 clones, with over 60% found just once. The time point denotes: recipient sample about 28 days before transplant, after cytoreduction. The data stem from a study of T cell clonotyping in hematopoietic cell transplantation. Study-level background: Recipient samples before transplant were obtained post-cytoreduction.

Findings of the study overall: Few recipient clonotypes overlapped donors; over 95% were de novo at given depth.

The receptor comes from a woman aged 25 to 45 with chronic myeloid leukemia. Some clones in this sample may be carry-over from other donors' samples. J is TRBJ2-2 and V is TRBV4-2; D unresolved. The material sequenced was peripheral blood mononuclear cells, taken before stem cell transplant. CDR3 coding DNA: TGTGCCAGCAGCCAAGATAAGCAGCTGAACACCGGGGAGCTGTTTTTT. Residues: CASSQDKQLNTGELFF.